This entry lists 32 T cell receptor beta chains sequenced from one sample in a study of vaccination effects on CD4 cells after COVID-19. Viral peptide pool expansion of antigen-specific CD4+ T cells preceded sequencing in the ViraFEST assay. Cultured cells yielded isolated CD4+ T cells after 10 to 11 days. Participants completed two doses of the BNT162b2 or mRNA-1273 vaccine. Here immunoSEQ multiplex PCR was the method, and the copy in TCRdb shows in-frame clones only, minus some. Found here are about 69,000 clones, less than 80% of them singletons; the top ten hold around 0.94%. These receptors have no identified antigens. The source was CD4+ T cells from PBMCs cultured with HCoV-OC43 spike peptides, collected after COVID-19 vaccination. The subset here: HCoV-OC43 spike overlapping peptide pool stimulation. Every receptor here comes from a human donor who received a COVID-19 vaccine.

This chain links TRBV9 with TRBJ1-3; 8 bases line up with TRBD1. Germline CDR1 SGDLS, CDR2 YYNGEE. The length of the CDR3 is 15 residues. Trimming removed 2 bases from V and 1 base from J; junction bases left unmatched: 2. The CDR3 nucleotides are TGTGCCAGCAGCGTCCGGACAGGGTCTGGAAACACCATATATTTT. This codes for CASSVRTGSGNTIYF.

The chain carries TRBV7-2 and TRBJ1-1, with a tentative D call TRBD1 (5 bases). Trimming shortened V by 5 bases and J by 3 bases, and 13 bases separated the two germline ends. Germline assignment: CDR1 SGHTA and CDR2 FQGNSA. There are 14 residues in the CDR3. For the CDR3, the DNA is TGTGCCAGCAGCCCCCGGGACGGGGACACTGAAGCTTTCTTT. Translating it yields CASSPRDGDTEAFF.

The V gene is TRBV3-1 (or the pseudogene TRBV3-2), the J gene TRBJ1-2; TRBD1 might be the D (5 bases). The CDR3 extends over 14 amino acids. Germline values: CDR1 LGHDT, CDR2 YNNKEL (reference sequence). Trimming took 3 bases from V and 0 from J, leaving 8 bases between them. CDR3 in DNA: TGTGCCAGCAGCCACAGGGAAGCTAACTATGGCTACACCTTC. Protein: CASSHREANYGYTF.

The V call is TRBV4-1, the J call TRBJ1-4; 8 bases align to TRBD1. CDR1 is MGHRA, CDR2 YSYEKL, per germline. The CDR3 contains 16 residues. V gave up 0 bases and J gave up 6 bases; unmatched junction bases: 6. CDR3 bases: TGCGCCAGCAGCCAAGAAGACAGGGGCGGAGATGAAAAACTGTTTTTT. This gives the protein CASSQEDRGGDEKLFF.

V gene TRBV4-1 combines with J gene TRBJ2-1, with D perhaps being TRBD1 or TRBD2 (6 bases each). Germline CDR1 reads MGHRA; CDR2 reads YSYEKL. The CDR3 contains 15 residues. The V gene lost 1 base and the J gene lost 5 bases, with 12 bases spanning the gap. CDR3 bases: TGCGCCAGCAGCCAAGGGAGGGGGGTGAACAATGAGCAGTTCTTC. This codes for CASSQGRGVNNEQFF.

The genes are TRBV19 and TRBJ1-6, with D perhaps matching TRBD1 (6 bases). The CDR3 covers 14 residues. V gave up 5 bases and J gave up 9 bases, with 14 bases separating them. Germline-derived CDR1 and CDR2 are LNHDA and SQIVND (reference sequence). The CDR3 region has the DNA TGTGCCAGTAGTCCACGACAGGCCGGTTCACCCCTCCACTTT. It yields the protein CASSPRQAGSPLHF.

V usage is TRBV29-1 and J usage is TRBJ2-3; D remains ambiguous. This CDR3 is built from 13 residues. V shed 2 bases and J shed 5 bases, with 11 bases lying between them. Germline values: CDR1 SQVTM, CDR2 ANQGSEA. The CDR3 DNA is TGCAGCGTTGAACTGGTACCGAGAGATACGCAGTATTTT. This codes for CSVELVPRDTQYF.

The rearrangement uses TRBV2 and TRBJ2-2; the match to TRBD1 covers 7 bases. This CDR3 spans 14 amino acids. CDR1 SNHLY and CDR2 FYNNEI come from the germline V gene. Germline trimming cut 6 bases from V and 4 bases from J; bases unmatched to any gene: 5. The CDR3 reads CASRVQGPTGELFF. The CDR3 region has the DNA TGTGCCAGCAGAGTACAGGGGCCCACCGGGGAGCTGTTTTTT.

The rearrangement joins TRBV24-1 to TRBJ1-2; D is perhaps TRBD1 (6 bases). The CDR3 runs 13 residues. Looked up from germline, CDR1 is KGHDR and CDR2 is SFDVKD. Trimming took 1 base from V and 8 from J, leaving 10 bases between them. In DNA, the CDR3 is TGTGCCACCAGTGATTTACAGGGAGGCGGCTACACCTTC. It specifies CATSDLQGGGYTF.

This clone was counted once. The chain links TRBV6-5 to TRBJ1-1; D possibly corresponds to TRBD1 (5 bases). The germline gives CDR1 MNHEY, CDR2 SVGAGI. The CDR3 totals 14 residues. Trimming pared 0 bases from V and 4 bases from J, leaving 9 bases between. CDR3: CASSYSGGSTEAFF. CDR3 DNA sequence: TGTGCCAGCAGTTACTCGGGGGGGAGCACTGAAGCTTTCTTT.

The chain joins TRBV5-1 to TRBJ1-2; D gene ambiguous. The CDR3 runs to 17 residues. V was shortened by 0 bases and J by 8 bases, with 23 bases between the two germline ends. Germline CDR1 reads SGHRS; CDR2 reads YFSETQ. In DNA form, the CDR3 reads TGCGCCAGCAGCTTGGTCTCTTCCACCCCCCCGTTGAGGGGCTACACCTTC. Amino acid sequence: CASSLVSSTPPLRGYTF.

The genes are TRBV5-1 and TRBJ1-4; TRBD1 might be the D (5 bases). CDR3 length: 14 residues. The V gene lost 5 bases and the J gene lost 8 bases, with 16 bases spanning the gap. Per the germline V gene, CDR1 is SGHRS and CDR2 is YFSETQ. The CDR3 loop reads CASSYQGWGEKLFF. In DNA form, the CDR3 reads TGCGCCAGCAGTTATCAGGGTTGGGGCGAAAAACTGTTTTTT.

This chain connects TRBV3-1 (or the pseudogene TRBV3-2) to TRBJ1-6, with a possible D match to TRBD1 (5 bases). The CDR3 is made up of 17 amino acids. Germline CDR1 and CDR2: LGHDT and YNNKEL (reference sequence). Trimming cost V 0 bases and J 5 bases, with 14 bases left between them. The CDR3 nucleotides are TGTGCCAGCAGCCAAGAATCGGGACCCGGACATAATTCACCCCTCCACTTT. Translating it yields CASSQESGPGHNSPLHF.

CDR3 region: CATSRVGQGANEQFF. The CDR3 DNA is TGTGCCACCAGCAGAGTAGGACAGGGGGCGAATGAGCAGTTCTTC. The chain uses TRBV15 and TRBJ2-1, with 11 bases matching TRBD1. V was pared by 1 base and J by 7 bases, with 3 bases of the junction left unmatched. The CDR3 has 15 residues. Germline loops: CDR1 LNHNV, CDR2 YYDKDF (reference sequence).

The rearrangement joins TRBV7-9 to TRBJ1-1; the match to TRBD1 covers 8 bases. The germline CDR1 and CDR2 sequences are SEHNR and FQNEAQ (reference sequence). V shed 5 bases, J shed 5 bases, and the junction held 4 bases outside the gene matches. This CDR3 region has 13 residues. CDR3 in DNA: TGTGCCAGCAGCATGGGACAGGCAACTGAAGCTTTCTTT. This codes for CASSMGQATEAFF.

The rearrangement joins TRBV9 to TRBJ1-1; TRBD1 is a possible D gene (6 bases). Germline V gene data show CDR1 as SGDLS and CDR2 as YYNGEE. This CDR3 is built from 15 residues. Trimming took off 0 bases at V and 6 bases at J, with 15 bases between the two ends. CDR3 coding DNA: TGTGCCAGCAGCGTAGCTACAGGGAAAGGGTCTGAAGCTTTCTTT. It is translated as CASSVATGKGSEAFF.

The chain joins TRBV10-2 to TRBJ1-2, with 8 bases aligning to TRBD1. Germline-derived CDR1 and CDR2 are WSHSY and SAAADI. This CDR3 is built from 13 residues. V trimming: 6 bases; J trimming: 4 bases; junction bases outside the gene matches: 4. In nucleotides, the CDR3 is TGCGCCAGCAGCGACAGGGGTGGCTATGGCTACACCTTC. It codes for CASSDRGGYGYTF.

This clone was seen more than once but under ten times. CDR3 bases: TGCAGCGTTAGGAGCGGGGGGGCCAATGAGCAGTTCTTC. Protein product: CSVRSGGANEQFF. The V gene is TRBV29-1, the J gene TRBJ2-1, with 10 positions matching TRBD2. CDR3 length: 13 residues. J gave up 6 bases and V 5 bases, and 4 bases lay outside the gene matches. Germline loops: CDR1 SQVTM, CDR2 ANQGSEA.

CDR3 sequence reads: CASSLTNTDTQYF. CDR3 nucleotide sequence: TGTGCCAGCAGCTTAACTAACACAGATACGCAGTATTTT. The chain uses TRBV7-3 and TRBJ2-3, with D uncertain. Per the germline V gene, CDR1 is SGHTA and CDR2 is FQGTGA. V was trimmed by 0 bases and J by 2 bases, leaving 3 bases between them. The CDR3 runs 13 residues.

The CDR3 bases are TGCGCCAGCAGCTTGGTATCGGGGTTGCAGGGCTACACCTTC. This sequence encodes CASSLVSGLQGYTF. V and J are TRBV5-1 and TRBJ1-2; no definite D call. V lost 0 bases and J lost 8, with 14 bases in between. This CDR3 spans 14 amino acids. Germline loops: CDR1 SGHRS, CDR2 YFSETQ.

CDR3 bases: TGTGCCAGCAGCCAACGGGGGCCTGGGGCCAACGTCCTGACTTTC. Translation gives CASSQRGPGANVLTF. The rearrangement uses TRBV7-3 and TRBJ2-6; D is possibly TRBD1 or TRBD2 (6 bases each). CDR1 is SGHTA and CDR2 is FQGTGA in the germline V gene. There are 15 residues in the CDR3. Trimming took 5 bases from V and 2 from J, leaving 10 bases between them.

The J gene is TRBJ2-5, the V gene TRBV25-1; 8 nucleotides align to TRBD2. The CDR3 runs to 15 residues. V gave up 2 bases and J gave up 4 bases; unmatched junction bases: 6. The germline CDR1 and CDR2 sequences are MGHDK and SYGVNS. The CDR3 DNA reads as TGTGCCAGCAGTGAAGTGTTAGCGGGGTCAGAGACCCAGTACTTC. Translation gives CASSEVLAGSETQYF.

The chain recombines TRBV10-3 with TRBJ1-1, with a possible D match to TRBD1 (5 bases). Trimming left V 5 bases short and J 2 bases short, with 6 bases between. CDR3 length equals 12 residues. In germline, CDR1 is ENHRY, CDR2 SYGVKD. The DNA of the CDR3 is TGTGCCATCAGTCAGGGTAACACTGAAGCTTTCTTT. It encodes CAISQGNTEAFF.

This chain connects TRBV3-1 (or the pseudogene TRBV3-2) to TRBJ2-2, with D perhaps TRBD2 (6 bases). CDR1 is LGHDT, CDR2 YNNKEL, per germline (reference sequence). The CDR3 covers 12 residues. The DNA for the CDR3 is TGTGCGTCGACGCGGGGATCCGGGGAGCTGTTTTTT. Translation gives CASTRGSGELFF.

V usage is TRBV4-1 and J usage is TRBJ1-3; the D gene is possibly TRBD1 (5 bases). This CDR3 has 14 residues. The V end was cut by 3 bases, the J end by 4 bases, with 10 bases between. Germline CDR1 MGHRA, CDR2 YSYEKL. Here the CDR3 DNA reads TGCGCCAGCAGCCAGGCGGGACCAGGAAACACCATATATTTT. Amino acid sequence: CASSQAGPGNTIYF.

In its sample, this clone was seen a few times. This chain connects TRBV7-3 to TRBJ2-2; no definite D call. This CDR3 comprises 13 residues. In germline, CDR1 is SGHTA, CDR2 FQGTGA. The V gene lost 5 bases and the J gene lost 5 bases, with 9 bases spanning the gap. The CDR3 reads CASSTKLTGELFF. For the CDR3, the DNA is TGTGCCAGCAGCACTAAACTGACCGGGGAGCTGTTTTTT.

CDR3 nucleotides: TGTGCCTGGAGGGACGACGGAAACTATGGCTACACCTTC. Translated: CAWRDDGNYGYTF. The chain employs TRBV30 and TRBJ1-2, with D uncertain. The CDR3 sequence is 13 residues long. Trimming removed 3 bases at V and 2 bases at J, with 10 bases between. Germline loops: CDR1 GTSNPN, CDR2 SVGIG (reference sequence).

V and J are TRBV5-1 and TRBJ2-5; D unclear. The CDR3 covers 13 residues. Germline assignment: CDR1 SGHRS and CDR2 YFSETQ. V dropped 0 bases and J dropped 4 bases, with 7 bases sitting between them. CDR3 sequence (DNA): TGCGCCAGCAGCTTGGCCTCCTTAGAGACCCAGTACTTC. Amino acids: CASSLASLETQYF.

The CDR3 loop is CASPGTSGANNEQFF. In DNA form, the CDR3 reads TGTGCCAGTCCCGGGACCTCTGGGGCAAACAATGAGCAGTTCTTC. V gene TRBV6-5 combines with J gene TRBJ2-1, with D perhaps matching TRBD1 or TRBD2 (5 bases each). Deletions cut 9 bases from V and 5 bases from J, with 20 bases between. Germline V gives CDR1 MNHEY, CDR2 SVGAGI. The CDR3 loop spans 15 amino acids.

The CDR3 region has the DNA TGTGCCATCAGTGAGTCGATAGGGAATGAGCAGTTCTTC. Protein product: CAISESIGNEQFF. The rearrangement links TRBV10-3 to TRBJ2-1; D remains ambiguous. Trimming took 0 bases from V and 7 from J, leaving 7 bases between them. Per germline, CDR1 ENHRY and CDR2 SYGVKD. This CDR3 contains 13 residues.

The V gene is TRBV6-2 or TRBV6-3, the J gene TRBJ2-5; 9 nucleotides match TRBD2. The CDR3 extends over 14 amino acids. Trimming took 2 bases from V and 3 from J; bases not matched to a gene: 1. The germline gives CDR1 MNHEY, CDR2 SVGEGT. CDR3 DNA: TGTGCCAGCAGTTACGGACTAGCGAAAGAGACCCAGTACTTC. Its translation is CASSYGLAKETQYF.

The chain has TRBV6-6 and TRBJ1-4; TRBD1 is a possible D gene (5 bases). Per germline, CDR1 MNHNY and CDR2 SVGAGI (reference sequence). V was shortened by 5 bases and J by 3 bases, with 19 bases between the two germline ends. The CDR3 runs to 17 residues. CDR3 nucleotides: TGTGCCAGCAGTCGTCCAGGGCGGGCGGGGGCTAATGAAAAACTGTTTTTT. Translated, it gives CASSRPGRAGANEKLFF.